The TCR beta chain under discussion was sequenced for a study of PD-L1 blockade in urothelial cancer. The overall study: Patients began atezolizumab, 1,200 mg intravenously every 3 weeks, at some point between 2012 and 2014. The researchers analyzed blood 3 weeks (second dose) and 6 weeks after treatment start.

Time point described: pretreatment peripheral blood. Individual patients had between 1 and 8 samples, taken pretreatment and on-treatment. Germline assignment: CDR1 SGHTA and CDR2 FQGNSA. This CDR3 contains 17 residues. V gave up 5 bases and J gave up 6 bases; unmatched junction bases: 12. There are a few counts of this clone. This table comes from immunoSEQ multiplex PCR, and its TCRdb copy is limited to in-frame clones, with some not included. The sample carries about 33,000 clones, over 75% recorded once. The source was PBMCs, collected around atezolizumab (anti-PD-L1) treatment. V gene TRBV7-2 combines with J gene TRBJ1-6, with 8 bases identical to TRBD1. This TCR was recovered from a man aged 55 to 70 with urothelial cancer. The CDR3 coding sequence is TGTGCCAGCAGCCTCCGGACAGGGCGAGCCCCTAATTCACCCCTCCACTTT. Protein sequence: CASSLRTGRAPNSPLHF.